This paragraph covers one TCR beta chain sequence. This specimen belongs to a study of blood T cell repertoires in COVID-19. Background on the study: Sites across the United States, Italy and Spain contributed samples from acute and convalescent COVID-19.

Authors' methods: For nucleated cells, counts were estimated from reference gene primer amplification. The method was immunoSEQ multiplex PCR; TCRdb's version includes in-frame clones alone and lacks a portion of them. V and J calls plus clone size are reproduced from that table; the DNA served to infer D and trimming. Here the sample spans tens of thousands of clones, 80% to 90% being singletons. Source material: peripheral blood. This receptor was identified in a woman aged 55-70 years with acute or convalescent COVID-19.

DNA for the CDR3: TGCGCCAGCAGCTTACATTCGTACAATGAGCAGTTCTTC. Protein: CASSLHSYNEQFF. The V gene is TRBV5-1, the J gene TRBJ2-1; D is unresolved. The germline gives CDR1 SGHRS, CDR2 YFSETQ. V lost 2 bases and J lost 4, with 7 bases in between. The CDR3 length is 13 residues.